This entry lists 27 T cell receptor beta chains sequenced from one sample in a study of tumor-infiltrating lymphocytes in primary liver carcinoma. Total RNA and DNA came together from approximately 20-30 mg of bulk tissue without cell sorting. TCR beta cDNA was reverse-transcribed from 450 to 500 ng of total RNA. The reaction used a constant-region primer and ProtoScript II reverse transcriptase. Construction of TCR beta libraries relied on three successive nested multiplex PCR rounds employing slightly modified ARM-PCR. A C-beta reverse primer and TRBV1-TRBV30 forward primers served in each of the first two PCR rounds, at roughly 10 cycles apiece. MiXCR, run by TCRdb on the multiplex PCR reads, gives a single entry per CDR3 protein. The sample holds under 150,000 distinct CDR3 sequences, around two thirds seen once. Sequencing was performed on tumor-adjacent normal liver tissue. The receptors here all came from a woman aged 55-69 years with primary liver carcinoma and hepatitis B virus infection.

This clonotype was counted between two and nine times. Just one base apart from a much larger clone, this may be a read error. The chain is built from TRBV14 and TRBJ2-4, with TRBD2 matching 14 bases. Germline CDR1 is SGHDN and CDR2 is FVKESK. CDR3 length: 14 residues. The CDR3 spells CVSSRAGTSGSQYF. The CDR3 nucleotides are TGTGTCAGCAGCCGAGCGGGGACTAGCGGGAGTCAGTACTTC.

The genes are TRBV12-3 or TRBV12-4 and TRBJ2-1; weak D call: TRBD1 (5 bases). CDR3 size: 15 residues. The CDR3 is CVSSLVDRAYNEQFF. CDR3 sequence (DNA): TGTGTCAGTAGCTTGGTCGACAGAGCCTACAATGAGCAGTTCTTC.

This clonotype has at least ten counts. The CDR3 DNA is TGCGCCAGCAGCCAGTCGGGAACCACAGATACGCAGTATTTT. It is translated as CASSQSGTTDTQYF. The rearrangement links TRBV4-1 to TRBJ2-3, with a weak D call TRBD2 (5 bases). This CDR3 region has 14 residues. Germline V gene data show CDR1 as MGHRA and CDR2 as YSYEKL. V was trimmed by 3 bases and J by 2 bases, leaving 9 bases between them.

This clonotype occurred once. A read error may be the cause here, since a much bigger clone is one base away. V usage is TRBV28 and J usage is TRBJ1-1; D perhaps matches TRBD1 (6 bases). This CDR3 region has 12 residues. Germline lookup yields CDR1 MDHEN and CDR2 SYDVKM. CDR3 bases: TGTGCCAGCAGAGCCGGGACCCTGGGGGCTCTCTTT. Translated: CASRAGTLGALF.

The gene calls are TRBV29-1 and TRBJ2-1, with 7 bases matching TRBD2. The CDR3 is 14 residues long. Trimming removed 0 bases from V and 13 bases from J; junction bases left unmatched: 12. Per germline, CDR1 SQVTM and CDR2 ANQGSEA. CDR3 DNA sequence: TGCAGCGTTGAAGACAGAGGGAGGGGCGTTGAACAGTTCTTC. This sequence encodes CSVEDRGRGVEQFF.

This clonotype appeared a few times. This chain connects TRBV7-3 to TRBJ1-1; possibly TRBD1 for D (6 bases). The CDR3 sequence is 15 residues long. Germline CDR1 and CDR2: SGHTA and FQGTGA. V lost 5 bases and J lost 0, with 13 bases in between. The CDR3 sequence is CASSLTGGVNTEAFF. The CDR3 DNA follows: TGTGCCAGCAGCCTTACGGGGGGCGTGAACACTGAAGCTTTCTTT. The whole variable domain, remainder taken from reference TRBV7-3 and TRBJ1-1, is GAGVSQTPSNKVTEKGKYVELRCDPISGHTALYWYRQSLGQGPEFLIYFQGTGAADDSGLPNDRFFAVRPEGSVSTLKIQRTERGDSAVYLCASSLTGGVNTEAFFGQGTRLTVV.

Remarks on this clonotype: A single base separates this from a much larger clone, so it may be a read error. V gene TRBV28 combines with J gene TRBJ2-5; 7 positions agree with TRBD2. Germline V lookup: CDR1 MDHEN, CDR2 SYDVKM. This CDR3 comprises 16 residues. The CDR3 region is CACRVASSGPQGTQYF. The CDR3 nucleotides are TGTGCCTGCAGAGTCGCCTCTAGCGGACCCCAGGGGACCCAGTACTTC.

On this clonotype itself: An end of the junction does not agree with germline; a read error may underlie this. The chain carries TRBV28 and TRBJ2-7, with unresolved D. The CDR3 length is 13 residues. Germline V gene sequence: CDR1 MDHEN, CDR2 SYDVKM. DNA of the CDR3: TGTGCCAACAGTAGTGAGACCCCCTACGAGCAGTACTTC. Its protein is CANSSETPYEQYF.

This clonotype was detected only once. This likely comes from a read error, as the CDR3 has no conserved phenylalanine or tryptophan at its end. The DNA is left out, because the CDR3 cannot be placed on it with certainty; the CDR3 is given as TCRdb lists it. The chain employs TRBV21-1 and TRBJ2-7; no DNA check was done on the table's D call, TRBD1. TRBV21-1 is a pseudogene locus. The CDR3 sequence runs 17 residues, both termini included. The CDR3 sequence: CASSKAPQARNPYEQYL.

On this clonotype itself: The junction departs from germline at one end; a sequencing error may be responsible. The rearrangement joins TRBV5-4 to TRBJ2-1; 10 nucleotides line up with TRBD2. Germline V gene lookup returns CDR1 SGHNT and CDR2 YYREEE (reference sequence). This CDR3 spans 16 amino acids. CDR3 amino acids: CASSAGLAGVHNERFF. CDR3 bases: TGTGCCAGCAGCGCCGGCCTAGCGGGAGTCCACAATGAGCGGTTCTTC.

The chain carries TRBV7-3 and TRBJ2-3, with 12 bases lining up with TRBD2. The CDR3 spans 15 residues. Germline-derived CDR1 and CDR2 are SGHTA and FQGTGA. V was pared by 5 bases and J by 5 bases, with 5 bases of the junction left unmatched. The CDR3 DNA follows: TGTGCCAGCAGCAGACTAGCGGGAGTGGTAGATACGCAGTATTTT. Amino acid sequence: CASSRLAGVVDTQYF.

Concerning this clonotype itself: With a much larger clone just one base away, this may be a read error. Here the CDR3 DNA reads TGTACCAGCAGCTCGATATCCCGGGACAGGGAACCATCCTACGAGCAGTACTTC. Amino acids: CTSSSISRDREPSYEQYF. V and J are TRBV21-1 and TRBJ2-7; TRBD1 was called by the table and not checked on the DNA. TRBV21-1 is a recognized pseudogene. The CDR3 is made up of 18 amino acids.

This chain connects TRBV11-2 to TRBJ2-1; D unclear. Germline values: CDR1 SGHAT, CDR2 FQNNGV. This CDR3 has 15 amino acids. V was shortened by 3 bases and J by 2 bases, with 11 bases between the two germline ends. The CDR3 bases are TGTGCCAGCAGCTTGGGCCCGAACCCCTACAATGAGCAGTTCTTC. This translates into CASSLGPNPYNEQFF.

With regard to this clonotype: A much bigger clone sits one base away, suggesting this may be a read error. This chain connects TRBV5-4 to TRBJ1-2; D call uncertain. Germline V gene sequence: CDR1 SGHNT, CDR2 YYREEE (reference sequence). The CDR3 length is 13 residues. This CDR3 is CASSLELGRMRSF. Here the CDR3 DNA reads TGTGCCAGCAGCTTGGAGTTAGGTCGGATGAGATCCTTC.

Concerning this clonotype itself: One junction end does not reproduce the germline sequence, and a read error may be involved. The V and J genes are TRBV7-9 and TRBJ2-7, with 8 bases aligning to TRBD1. The germline V gene has CDR1 SEHNR and CDR2 FQNEAQ (reference sequence). This CDR3 is 12 amino acids long. For the CDR3, the DNA is TGTACCAGCAGCGGACAGGGATACGAGCAGTACTTC. Encoded protein: CTSSGQGYEQYF.

Of note for this clonotype: A much larger clone differs by one base, so this may be a read error. The chain has TRBV5-8 and TRBJ1-2, with 9 bases matching TRBD1. CDR1 and CDR2 (germline): SGHTS, YDEGEE. The CDR3 totals 15 residues. The CDR3 DNA reads TGTGTCAGCAGCTTGATCACAGGGGGCGACTATGGCTACACCTTC. It translates to CVSSLITGGDYGYTF.

V and J are TRBV5-1 and TRBJ2-7; TRBD1 matches 8 bases. V lost 4 bases, J lost 13 bases, and 25 bases stayed unmatched. The CDR3 contains 17 residues. Looked up from germline, CDR1 is SGHRS and CDR2 is YFSETQ. For the CDR3, the DNA is TGCGCCAGCAGCCTCCCGGGCAGGGGGCAGTTCTCCTACGGGCGATACTTC. Its protein is CASSLPGRGQFSYGRYF.

Points on this clonotype: A read error may explain this, as a much larger clone is one base away. J is TRBJ2-1 and V is TRBV28, with 10 bases identical to TRBD2. CDR3 length equals 16 residues. Germline V gene data show CDR1 as MDHEN and CDR2 as SYDVKM. The DNA of the CDR3 is TGTGTCAGCAGTTTTACAAGCGGGAGGGTTATGGATGAGCAGTTCTTC. Its translation is CVSSFTSGRVMDEQFF.

In the case of this clonotype: The junction departs from germline at one end; a sequencing error may be responsible. The CDR3 sequence: CASTPNRFYKQYF. The CDR3 coding sequence is TGCGCCAGCACGCCGAACAGGTTCTACAAGCAGTACTTC. V and J are TRBV10-1 and TRBJ2-7; weak D call: TRBD1 (5 bases). Germline V lookup: CDR1 WNHNN, CDR2 SYGVQD (reference sequence). The CDR3 sequence is 13 residues long.

In its sample, this clonotype is medium-sized. V and J are TRBV6-5 and TRBJ2-1; 15 nucleotides align to TRBD2. The length of the CDR3 is 15 residues. Germline V lookup: CDR1 MNHEY, CDR2 SVGAGI. With 4 bases clipped from V and 9 bases from J, the junction kept 4 bases outside the gene matches. CDR3 nucleotides: TGTGCCAGCAGTTCCAGGACTAGCGGGAGGGGTGAGCAGTTCTTC. It encodes CASSSRTSGRGEQFF.

Comments on this clonotype: A much larger clonotype is one base distant, so this may be a read error. This chain links TRBV7-9 with TRBJ1-1; D not resolved. Per the germline V gene, CDR1 is SEHNR and CDR2 is FQNEAQ (reference sequence). This CDR3 region has 14 residues. Trimming cost V 3 bases and J 0 bases, with 8 bases left between them. The CDR3 protein is CASSLSKLNTEAFF. The DNA of the CDR3 is TGTGCCAGCAGCTTGAGCAAGTTGAACACTGAAGCTTTCTTT.

This clonotype was found a few times. The J gene is TRBJ1-6, the V gene TRBV28; no reliable D call. The CDR3 totals 16 residues. CDR1 is MDHEN and CDR2 is SYDVKM in the germline V gene. The germline V and J ends were trimmed by 2 bases and 8 bases, with 16 bases remaining between them. The CDR3 region is CASSLVVGFGDSPLHF. The CDR3 DNA reads TGTGCCAGCAGTTTAGTCGTGGGTTTCGGAGATTCACCCCTCCACTTT.

The chain recombines TRBV12-5 with TRBJ2-3, with D perhaps TRBD1 (6 bases). This CDR3 region has 15 residues. CDR1 is LGHNT and CDR2 is FRNRAP in the germline V gene. The CDR3 nucleotides read TGTGCCAGTAGCCTTGGACAGACTGCGGGAGATACGCAGTATTTT. It encodes CASSLGQTAGDTQYF. Based on the CDR3 plus reference TRBV12-5 and TRBJ2-3, the full variable domain is DARVTQTPRHKVTEMGQEVTMRCQPILGHNTVFWYRQTMMQGLELLAYFRNRAPLDDSGMPKDRFSAEMPDATLATLKIQPSEPRDSAVYFCASSLGQTAGDTQYFGPGTRLTVL.

On this clonotype itself: In this CDR3 the conserved last residue, phenylalanine or tryptophan, is missing, so a read error is likely. This chain connects TRBV6-5 to TRBJ2-7; TRBD2 might be the D (7 bases). This CDR3 spans 12 amino acids. Germline CDR1 MNHEY, CDR2 SVGAGI. CDR3 sequence: CTSRERGGEQYS. The CDR3 DNA reads as TGTACCAGCAGAGAGAGGGGGGGTGAGCAGTACTCC.

Note on this clonotype: Given a much more abundant clone one base away, this may be a read error. The rearrangement uses TRBV7-8 and TRBJ2-2; tentative D call: TRBD2 (5 bases). This CDR3 is built from 16 residues. With 1 base removed from V and 5 bases from J, the gap between germline ends came to 14 bases. The germline gives CDR1 SGHVS, CDR2 FQNEAQ. The DNA of the CDR3 is TGTGCCAGCAGCTTAGTAGAGGGAGTTAGGACCGGGGAGCTGTTTTTT. Protein sequence: CASSLVEGVRTGELFF. The complete variable domain, with remaining parts taken from reference TRBV7-8 and TRBJ2-2, reads GAGVSQSPRYKVAKRGQDVALRCDPISGHVSLFWYQQALGQGPEFLTYFQNEAQLDKSGLPSDRFFAERPEGSVSTLKIQRTQQEDSAVYLCASSLVEGVRTGELFFGEGSRLTVL.

About this clonotype itself: This may arise from a read error, as a much more abundant clone is one base away. The missing conserved phenylalanine or tryptophan at the end of this CDR3 makes a read error likely. The rearrangement joins TRBV28 to TRBJ1-1, with 9 nucleotides matching TRBD1. Germline lookup yields CDR1 MDHEN and CDR2 SYDVKM. The J segment lost 4 bases and the V segment lost 6 bases, leaving 6 bases of the junction unmatched. This CDR3 contains 14 residues. CDR3 in amino acids: CASRRQGGSTEAFV. CDR3 bases: TGTGCCAGCAGGCGACAGGGGGGAAGCACTGAAGCTTTCGTT.

This clonotype was observed many times. V is TRBV10-2 and J is TRBJ2-1; 7 bases map to TRBD2. After removal of 4 bases from V and 4 bases from J, the junction contained 10 bases not matched to a gene. The CDR3 has 16 amino acids. Germline V gene sequence: CDR1 WSHSY, CDR2 SAAADI. The CDR3 DNA follows: TGCGCCAGCAGTGGTGAAGTGGGAGGGGCTTACAATGAGCAGTTCTTC. As protein: CASSGEVGGAYNEQFF.